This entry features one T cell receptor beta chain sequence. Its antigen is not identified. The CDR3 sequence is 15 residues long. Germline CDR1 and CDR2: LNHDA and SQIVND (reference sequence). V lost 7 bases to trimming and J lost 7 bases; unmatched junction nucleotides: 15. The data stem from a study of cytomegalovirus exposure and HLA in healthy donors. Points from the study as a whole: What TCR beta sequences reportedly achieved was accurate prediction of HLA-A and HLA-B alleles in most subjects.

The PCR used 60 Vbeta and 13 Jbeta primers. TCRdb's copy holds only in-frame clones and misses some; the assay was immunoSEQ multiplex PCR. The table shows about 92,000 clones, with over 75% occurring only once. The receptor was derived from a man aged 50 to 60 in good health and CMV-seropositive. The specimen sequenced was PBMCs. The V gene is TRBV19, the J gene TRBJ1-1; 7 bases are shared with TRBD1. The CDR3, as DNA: TGTGCCAGTACCACGACCTTGACAGGGAAGGTTGAAGCTTTCTTT. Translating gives CASTTTLTGKVEAFF.